The source of this T cell receptor (beta chain) is a study of T cells in Graves' hyperthyroidism and ophthalmopathy. Study background: Peripheral blood was collected at initial diagnosis, before any treatment.

Hyperthyroidism had been newly diagnosed in patients aged 18 to 65, and its duration was under 2 months. Blood sampling occurred at first hyperthyroidism diagnosis, ahead of any ophthalmopathy symptoms. Study-level results: The model made its ophthalmopathy prediction, and onset followed a median approximately 7 months later.

Authors of the study amplified TCR beta CDR3 regions from RNA transcripts. A set of HTBI primers served as the primers for a first-round RT-PCR of the TCR CDR3. A single record per CDR3 protein comes from TCRdb applying MiXCR to the multiplex PCR reads. In the table there are hundreds of thousands of distinct CDR3 sequences, approximately 14% of which are singletons. Many counts were recorded for this clonotype. Its cognate antigen is unknown. Sample: blood. The receptor was derived from a woman in her thirties with Graves' hyperthyroidism that later progressed to Graves' ophthalmopathy.

CDR3 amino acids: CASPPPGFTGELFF. CDR3 DNA sequence: TGTGCCAGTCCACCACCAGGGTTCACCGGGGAGCTGTTTTTT. This chain uses TRBV18 with TRBJ2-2; D might be TRBD1 (5 bases). CDR1 KGHSH and CDR2 LQKENI come from the germline V gene. This CDR3 has 14 residues. V was clipped by 9 bases and J by 4 bases, with 15 bases between them.